The 8 T cell receptor beta chains below were found in one sample sequenced in a study of cytomegalovirus exposure and HLA in healthy donors. A multiplex PCR was run with 60 Vbeta primers and 13 Jbeta primers. Data came from immunoSEQ multiplex PCR; TCRdb stores just in-frame clones and leaves some out. Of 150,000 or so clones listed, 75% to 85% are singletons. The sequencing sample was made of PBMCs. The receptor source for this set is a man aged 45-60 years in good health and CMV-seronegative.

The V gene is TRBV5-1, the J gene TRBJ2-6; no reliable D call. CDR1 is SGHRS, CDR2 YFSETQ, per germline. CDR3 length equals 16 residues. V was pared by 4 bases and J by 0 bases, with 11 bases between. CDR3 residues: CASSATLTSGANVLTF. CDR3 DNA: TGCGCCAGCAGCGCCACCCTAACCTCTGGGGCCAACGTCCTGACTTTC.

As DNA, the CDR3 is TGTGCCACCACCCGAGGAGCGGGGGCGATCAATCAGCCCCAGCATTTT. This translates into CATTRGAGAINQPQHF. This chain joins TRBV15 and TRBJ1-5; D is possibly TRBD1 (6 bases). This CDR3 comprises 16 residues. Trimming cost V 7 bases and J 3 bases, with 19 bases left between them. Germline V gene lookup returns CDR1 LNHNV and CDR2 YYDKDF (reference sequence).

This clone came up once. The identical CDR3 is also encoded by other nucleotide sequences in the sample. CDR3 in DNA: TGTGCCAGCAGTTACAGGGGCGACACTGAAGCTTTCTTT. Amino acids: CASSYRGDTEAFF. The chain combines TRBV27 with TRBJ1-1; 7 bases fit TRBD1. Germline V CDR1 and CDR2: MNHEY, SMNVEV (reference sequence). Losses at the gene ends were 4 bases for V and 3 bases for J; bases not matched to a gene: 2. The length of the CDR3 is 13 residues.

This clone is a singleton in its sample. The rearrangement joins TRBV25-1 to TRBJ1-2, with 11 bases matching TRBD1. The J segment lost 4 bases and the V segment lost 4 bases, leaving 8 bases of the junction unmatched. This CDR3 contains 16 residues. The germline CDR1 and CDR2 sequences are MGHDK and SYGVNS. The CDR3 spells CASSGSDRGRGYGYTF. Written as DNA, the CDR3 is TGTGCCAGCAGTGGGTCGGACAGGGGGCGCGGCTATGGCTACACCTTC.

The chain combines TRBV28 with TRBJ2-7; D gene uncertain. Germline values: CDR1 MDHEN, CDR2 SYDVKM. V was trimmed by 6 bases and J by 1 base, leaving 19 bases between them. The CDR3 runs to 16 residues. CDR3 residues: CASRSLSFLFSYEQYF. The CDR3 coding sequence is TGTGCCAGCAGATCTCTCTCTTTTCTCTTTTCCTACGAGCAGTACTTC. The variable domain in full, completed from reference TRBV28 and TRBJ2-7, reads DVKVTQSSRYLVKRTGEKVFLECVQDMDHENMFWYRQDPGLGLRLIYFSYDVKMKEKGDIPEGYSVSREKKERFSLILESASTNQTSMYLCASRSLSFLFSYEQYFGPGTRLTVT.

This clone was recorded a few times. The CDR3 DNA sequence: TGTGCCAGCAGACCCAGACGGGGGGTTGGCTACACCTTC. As protein: CASRPRRGVGYTF. The chain employs TRBV6-5 and TRBJ1-2, with D perhaps matching TRBD1 (5 bases). V lost 6 bases to trimming and J lost 7 bases, with 15 bases between them. This CDR3 contains 13 residues. Germline CDR1 is MNHEY and CDR2 is SVGAGI.

The chain carries TRBV5-1 and TRBJ1-1; D is unresolved. The CDR3 runs to 14 residues. CDR1 is SGHRS, CDR2 YFSETQ, per germline. V lost 1 base and J 1 base, leaving 8 bases between the germline ends. The CDR3, as DNA: TGCGCCAGCAGCTTGTCCCCTCGGAACACTGAAGCTTTCTTT. The encoded protein is CASSLSPRNTEAFF.

The chain employs TRBV20-1 and TRBJ2-7; D not resolved. The CDR3 consists of 11 residues. V dropped 0 bases and J dropped 11 bases, with 11 bases sitting between them. The germline V gene encodes CDR1 DFQATT and CDR2 SNEGSKA (reference sequence). The CDR3 spells CSARDLALEYF. The CDR3 DNA follows: TGCAGTGCTAGAGATTTGGCTCTGGAGTACTTC.